A selection of T cell receptor beta chains follows, all from one sample in a study of CD8+ T cells in alopecia areata. TCRdb keeps only in-frame clones here, not all; method: immunoSEQ multiplex PCR. In the table there are roughly 200,000 clones, about 53% of which are singletons. The sample consisted of CD8+ T cells sorted from blood, taken at week 24, from a patient treated with tofacitinib. The receptors stem from a human donor with alopecia areata. The CDR3 runs from the conserved cysteine through the conserved F or W. The D gene is left open where the match is weak. Not every row has a clone size; where given, it reads once, few, many or a size class.

TRBJ1-2,TRBV25-1,NA,NA,TGTGCCAGCAGTGTTGACGGGTATGGCTACACCTTC,CASSVDGYGYTF
TRBJ2-3,TRBV6-6,TRBD2,NA,TGTGCCAGCAGCTATAGCGGGGGGGTAGGAGATACGCAGTATTTT,CASSYSGGVGDTQYF
TRBJ1-2,TRBV11-2,TRBD1,once,TGTGCCAGCTGTTGTGGGACAGGCATTGTTGGCTACACCTTC,CASCCGTGIVGYTF
TRBJ1-1,TRBV19,NA,few,TGTGCCAGTACCGCCCTGGGGGGGGCAGAGGGAGAAGCTTTCTTT,CASTALGGAEGEAFF
TRBJ2-1,TRBV27,NA,NA,TGTGCCAGCAGGCTCGGCGGCTACAATGAGCAGTTCTTC,CASRLGGYNEQFF
TRBJ2-3,TRBV10-3,NA,once,TGTGCCATCAGAGAGGGGGACAGCACAGATACGCAGTATTTT,CAIREGDSTDTQYF
TRBJ2-2,TRBV19,NA,NA,TGTGCCAGTAGCTTCGGCGGGGAGCTGTTTTTT,CASSFGGELFF
TRBJ1-2,TRBV29-1,NA,NA,TGCAGCGTTGATGCGGGACAAAACTATGGCTACACCTTC,CSVDAGQNYGYTF
TRBJ2-2,TRBV7-9,TRBD1,NA,TGTGCCAGCAGGATGGGGACAGGGAGCACCGGGGAGCTGTTTTTT,CASRMGTGSTGELFF
TRBJ1-4,TRBV13,TRBD1,few,TGTGCCAGCAGCCAAAAGACAGGGCTTGAAAAACTGTTTTTT,CASSQKTGLEKLFF
TRBJ1-2,TRBV5-1,NA,NA,TGCGCCAGCAGCTTGGTTCCAGGGGACGGCTACACCTTC,CASSLVPGDGYTF
TRBJ2-7,TRBV30,TRBD2,NA,TGTGCCTGGAGTGTACCAGCGGGGGGAACCTACGAGCAGTACTTC,CAWSVPAGGTYEQYF
TRBJ1-1,TRBV11-2,TRBD1,NA,TGTGCCAGCAGCCCTCGACCCCCGAGTAGACAGGGGCTGAACACTGAAGCTTTCTTT,CASSPRPPSRQGLNTEAFF
TRBJ2-7,TRBV2,TRBD1,NA,TGTGCCAGTCGGGACAGCTACGAGCAGTACTTC,CASRDSYEQYF
TRBJ2-2,TRBV25-1,TRBD2,NA,TGTGCCAGCGCCTACGCGGGAGGAGCCGGGGAGCTGTTTTTT,CASAYAGGAGELFF
TRBJ2-7,TRBV2,NA,NA,TGTGCCAGCAGTGAAGGGGGCGGAGGGCAGTACTTC,CASSEGGGGQYF
TRBJ1-5,TRBV2,NA,NA,TGTGCCAGCAGAGACGACAGGATGAAGCAGCCCCAGCATTTT,CASRDDRMKQPQHF
TRBJ1-1,TRBV29-1,NA,NA,TGCAGCGCGGACCAATCTTTCTTT,CSADQSFF
TRBJ1-1,TRBV4-3,NA,NA,TGCGCCAGCAGCCAAGCGAGAGGGAACACTGAAGCTTTCTTT,CASSQARGNTEAFF
TRBJ2-2,TRBV29-1,NA,NA,TGCAGCGTTGACGCGCCCCGCGGCACCGGGGAGCTGTTTTTT,CSVDAPRGTGELFF
TRBJ1-1,TRBV4-3,NA,few,TGCGCCAGCAGCCAAGACATTTCGAACACTGAAGCTTTCTTT,CASSQDISNTEAFF
TRBJ2-7,TRBV27,NA,few,TGTGCCAGCAGTTTAGGCCCGACCTACGAGCAGTACTTC,CASSLGPTYEQYF
TRBJ1-4,TRBV7-9,NA,NA,TGTGCCAGCAGCGAAGGGACGGATTATGAAAAACTGTTTTTT,CASSEGTDYEKLFF
TRBJ1-1,TRBV9,TRBD1,few,TGTGCCAGCAGCGCCGGACAGGGGCCGAACACTGAAGCTTTCTTT,CASSAGQGPNTEAFF
TRBJ1-2,TRBV7-9,NA,NA,TGTGCCAGCAGCCTCGACAGGAATGGCTACACCTTC,CASSLDRNGYTF
TRBJ1-1,TRBV13,NA,NA,TGTGCCAGCAGCTACCCCACGGGGGACACTGAAGCTTTCTTT,CASSYPTGDTEAFF
TRBJ1-4,TRBV7-9,NA,NA,TGTGCCAGCAGCTTACCGGGAAAAGGAGAAAAACTGTTTTTT,CASSLPGKGEKLFF
TRBJ2-1,TRBV10-2,NA,NA,TGCGCCAGCAGTGAGGGTGAGCAGTTCTTC,CASSEGEQFF
TRBJ2-1,TRBV19,NA,NA,TGTGCCAGTGGGGGACGGAGCTCCTACAATGAGCAGTTCTTC,CASGGRSSYNEQFF
TRBJ2-2,TRBV19,NA,NA,TGTGCCAGTAGTGCCGAAGGCGCCGGGGAGCTGTTTTTT,CASSAEGAGELFF
TRBJ1-1,TRBV4-3,TRBD1,NA,TGCGCCAGCAGCCAAGGGGATGACAGGGGCCGGGCTGAAGCTTTCTTT,CASSQGDDRGRAEAFF
TRBJ2-1,TRBV10-3,TRBD1,few,TGTGCCATCAGTGACCCGGACAGGGGGCGCCTCAATGAGCAGTTCTTC,CAISDPDRGRLNEQFF